Listed below are T cell receptor beta chains from one sample, sequenced in a study of regulatory dendritic cells for organ transplantation. The assay was immunoSEQ multiplex PCR, and TCRdb's table has in-frame clones only and misses some. The sample lists roughly 35,000 clones, roughly nine tenths occurring once. Sequencing was carried out using naive CD4+ T cells from blood. The receptors here all came from a human donor in good health. Each CDR3 is given with its conserved first and last residue. D genes are given only for firm matches. Clone size appears in some rows only: once, few, many, or a class for an expanded clone.

clone_size	d_call	v_call	j_call	cdr3_aa	cdr3_nt
-	-	TRBV2	TRBJ2-5	CASSRRMEETQYF	TGTGCCAGCAGTCGACGGATGGAAGAGACCCAGTACTTC
-	-	TRBV6-5	TRBJ1-1	CASSQGQKTVGAFF	TGTGCCAGCAGCCAAGGACAGAAAACGGTCGGAGCTTTCTTT
few	-	TRBV25-1	TRBJ2-5	CASSEGMDSAQETQYF	TGTGCCAGCAGTGAAGGTATGGACAGCGCACAAGAGACCCAGTACTTC
-	TRBD1	TRBV6-5	TRBJ1-5	CASKYRDRVGQPQHF	TGTGCCAGCAAATACCGGGACAGGGTTGGTCAGCCCCAGCATTTT
-	-	TRBV7-8	TRBJ2-1	CASSLAVWRGDNEQFF	TGTGCCAGCAGCTTAGCGGTTTGGAGGGGAGACAATGAGCAGTTCTTC
-	TRBD2	TRBV18	TRBJ2-7	CASTSYGGYEQYF	TGTGCCAGCACCTCATACGGGGGGTACGAGCAGTACTTC
-	TRBD2	TRBV11-2	TRBJ2-1	CASSSRSGTSGYNEQFF	TGTGCCAGCAGCTCTCGCTCCGGGACTAGCGGCTACAATGAGCAGTTCTTC
-	-	TRBV27	TRBJ1-4	CASRRQELGLFF	TGTGCCAGCAGACGACAAGAATTGGGACTGTTTTTT
-	-	TRBV2	TRBJ2-5	CASSGQGETQYF	TGTGCCAGCAGTGGGCAGGGGGAGACCCAGTACTTC
-	-	TRBV11-1	TRBJ2-2	CASSFGTKTGELFF	TGTGCCAGCAGCTTCGGGACAAAAACCGGGGAGCTGTTTTTT
-	-	TRBV30	TRBJ2-2	CAWRGVRGIVGTGELFF	TGTGCCTGGAGGGGGGTGCGCGGGATAGTGGGCACCGGGGAGCTGTTTTTT
-	TRBD1	TRBV28	TRBJ1-2	CASSLYRQGAPRGYTF	TGTGCCAGCAGTTTATACAGACAGGGGGCGCCCCGTGGCTACACCTTC
-	-	TRBV2	TRBJ1-1	CASSQIIEAFF	TGTGCCAGCAGTCAGATTATTGAAGCTTTCTTT
-	TRBD1	TRBV6-1	TRBJ1-3	CASIDRGGGNTIYF	TGTGCCAGCATTGACAGGGGAGGTGGAAACACCATATATTTT
-	-	TRBV7-9	TRBJ2-2	CASSHILALGGTGELFF	TGTGCCAGCAGCCATATCCTAGCGTTGGGGGGCACCGGGGAGCTGTTTTTT
-	-	TRBV28	TRBJ2-6	CASSFRGTPSGANVLTF	TGTGCCAGCAGTTTCCGGGGGACACCCTCTGGGGCCAACGTCCTGACTTTC
-	TRBD1	TRBV6-6	TRBJ1-5	CASSSWDRGTNQPQHF	TGTGCCAGCAGTTCATGGGACAGGGGGACGAATCAGCCCCAGCATTTT
once	-	TRBV6-1	TRBJ1-1	CASSEGLQEKAFF	TGTGCCAGCAGTGAAGGACTCCAAGAGAAAGCTTTCTTT
-	-	TRBV6-5	TRBJ2-7	CASSLHKGRSYEQYF	TGTGCCAGCAGTCTGCACAAGGGACGCTCCTACGAGCAGTACTTC
once	-	TRBV9	TRBJ1-1	CASGKDAEAFF	TGTGCCAGCGGAAAGGATGCTGAAGCTTTCTTT
-	-	TRBV20-1	TRBJ2-3	CSVGNTDTQYF	TGCTCAGTGGGAAACACAGATACGCAGTATTTT
-	TRBD1	TRBV5-8	TRBJ1-4	CASNTAGQAISGLFF	TGTGCCAGCAACACCGCGGGACAGGCAATTAGCGGGTTGTTTTTT
once	TRBD1	TRBV5-6	TRBJ2-7	CASSLKGQFYEQYF	TGTGCCAGCAGCTTAAAGGGACAGTTCTACGAGCAGTACTTC
-	-	TRBV28	TRBJ1-3	CASSLESSLGNTIYF	TGTGCCAGCAGTTTAGAAAGTTCCCTGGGGAACACCATATATTTT
once	-	TRBV30	TRBJ2-3	CAWSLRGAGMHSANSDTQYF	TGTGCCTGGAGTTTAAGGGGCGCGGGGATGCACTCGGCTAACTCGGATACGCAGTATTTT
-	-	TRBV7-2	TRBJ2-2	CASSLRTVNTGELFF	TGTGCCAGCAGCTTAAGGACAGTTAACACCGGGGAGCTGTTTTTT
-	-	TRBV7-9	TRBJ2-2	CASSRVGGTGELFF	TGTGCCAGCAGCCGCGTTGGTGGCACCGGGGAGCTGTTTTTT
-	TRBD2	TRBV2	TRBJ2-1	CASSFSGGANEQFF	TGTGCCAGTAGCTTTAGCGGGGGGGCCAATGAGCAGTTCTTC
-	-	TRBV4-3	TRBJ1-1	CASSQMGRNTEAFF	TGCGCCAGCAGCCAAATGGGCCGGAACACTGAAGCTTTCTTT
-	-	TRBV7-3	TRBJ1-2	CASSLELPGTGRGYTF	TGTGCCAGCAGCTTAGAGTTGCCAGGAACCGGGAGAGGCTACACCTTC
-	TRBD1	TRBV10-3	TRBJ2-6	CAISRDGTGAQGANVLTF	TGTGCCATCTCAAGGGATGGGACAGGGGCGCAAGGGGCCAACGTCCTGACTTTC
-	-	TRBV29-1	TRBJ2-2	CSVAGDTGELFF	TGCAGCGTTGCAGGGGACACCGGGGAGCTGTTTTTT
-	-	TRBV20-1	TRBJ2-1	CSARLVVEQFF	TGCAGTGCCAGACTAGTCGTTGAGCAGTTCTTC
-	-	TRBV7-2	TRBJ1-6	CASSLAPRSSYNSPLHF	TGTGCCAGCAGCTTAGCGCCCCGAAGCTCCTATAATTCACCCCTCCACTTT
-	TRBD1	TRBV28	TRBJ2-7	CASIQTGGVYEQYF	TGTGCCAGCATCCAGACAGGGGGCGTTTACGAGCAGTACTTC
-	TRBD1	TRBV29-1	TRBJ2-2	CSVGLQDRGNLFF	TGCAGCGTTGGACTTCAGGACAGGGGGAATCTGTTTTTT
-	-	TRBV9	TRBJ1-1	CASSVDGAGGMNTEAFF	TGTGCCAGCAGCGTAGACGGCGCAGGAGGGATGAACACTGAAGCTTTCTTT
-	-	TRBV15	TRBJ1-3	CATSRDWAGSGNTIYF	TGTGCCACCAGCAGAGATTGGGCAGGATCTGGAAACACCATATATTTT
-	-	TRBV19	TRBJ1-5	CASRKHSSNQPQHF	TGTGCCAGTAGAAAACACTCGAGCAATCAGCCCCAGCATTTT
-	TRBD1	TRBV19	TRBJ1-2	CASSTNRRDRTKSYGYTF	TGTGCCAGTAGTACTAATCGCCGGGACAGAACAAAAAGTTATGGCTACACCTTC
-	-	TRBV4-3	TRBJ2-1	CASSQERLVVSYNEQFF	TGCGCCAGCAGCCAAGAGAGACTAGTAGTCTCCTACAATGAGCAGTTCTTC
once	-	TRBV27	TRBJ1-2	CASSSGGNYGYTF	TGTGCCAGCAGTTCCGGGGGGAACTATGGCTACACCTTC
-	-	TRBV25-1	TRBJ2-5	CASSDLDRPQETQYF	TGTGCCAGCAGTGACCTCGACAGGCCCCAAGAGACCCAGTACTTC
-	-	TRBV5-1	TRBJ2-5	CASSSQGRETQYF	TGCGCCAGCAGCTCACAGGGGAGGGAGACCCAGTACTTC
-	-	TRBV6-5	TRBJ2-3	CASRRGVTDTQYF	TGTGCCAGCCGGCGGGGCGTCACAGATACGCAGTATTTT
-	TRBD2	TRBV4-2	TRBJ2-3	CASSQDIPGWLAGTDTQYF	TGTGCCAGCAGCCAAGACATTCCGGGTTGGCTAGCGGGCACAGATACGCAGTATTTT
-	TRBD1	TRBV4-1	TRBJ2-1	CASSPGTGAYSAYNEQFF	TGCGCCAGCAGCCCTGGTACAGGGGCTTATTCCGCGTACAATGAGCAGTTCTTC